These T cell receptor beta chains were read from a single sample in a study of blood T cell repertoires in COVID-19. Clones were read by immunoSEQ multiplex PCR, and TCRdb kept only the in-frame ones, dropping some. The sample lists around 200,000 clones, just under 80% occurring once. Source material: peripheral blood. All receptors derive from a woman older than 75 with active or convalescent COVID-19. Both conserved end residues are part of each CDR3. D genes are given only for firm matches. A row's size may be missing; if present it is once, few, many or a size class.

d_gene,abundance,v_gene,j_gene,CDR3aa,CDR3nt
-,few,TRBV5-1,TRBJ2-7,CASSLQASGWGEQYF,TGCGCCAGCAGCTTACAGGCGTCAGGCTGGGGCGAGCAGTACTTC
-,-,TRBV27,TRBJ1-6,CASSLSNRINSPLHF,TGTGCCAGCAGTTTATCGAACAGAATTAATTCACCCCTCCACTTT
-,-,TRBV27,TRBJ1-6,CASNVVKSYNSPLHF,TGTGCCAGCAACGTAGTGAAGTCCTATAATTCACCCCTCCACTTT
-,-,TRBV6-5,TRBJ2-3,CASTKGNTQYF,TGTGCCAGCACGAAGGGGAATACGCAGTATTTT
-,-,TRBV5-1,TRBJ1-4,CATRRSGEDEKLFF,TGCGCCACCCGCAGGTCAGGGGAAGACGAAAAACTGTTTTTT
-,-,TRBV10-1,TRBJ1-1,CASRDSENTEAFF,TGCGCCAGCAGGGACAGTGAGAACACTGAAGCTTTCTTT
-,-,TRBV6-5,TRBJ2-3,CASSYLQNTDTQYF,TGTGCCAGCAGTTATCTACAGAACACAGATACGCAGTATTTT
TRBD2,-,TRBV5-8,TRBJ2-3,CASVFGSGGGLTTDTQYF,TGTGCCAGCGTCTTTGGTAGCGGGGGGGGTCTTACTACAGATACGCAGTATTTT
-,-,TRBV10-3,TRBJ2-2,CAISESVAISSTGELFF,TGTGCCATCAGTGAGTCAGTTGCGATTTCAAGCACCGGGGAGCTGTTTTTT
TRBD2,-,TRBV7-2,TRBJ2-1,CASSLWNSGGFEQFF,TGTGCCAGCAGCTTATGGAATAGCGGGGGGTTTGAGCAGTTCTTC
-,-,TRBV6-6,TRBJ1-1,CASSRRDRFYFNGDTEAFF,TGTGCCAGCAGCCGACGGGATAGGTTCTACTTTAACGGGGACACTGAAGCTTTCTTT
-,few,TRBV28,TRBJ2-7,CASSLHRAGSDEQYF,TGTGCCAGCAGTCTCCACAGGGCAGGGTCAGACGAGCAGTACTTC
TRBD1,-,TRBV3-1/TRBV3-2,TRBJ1-6,CASSRLETGGNSPLHF,TGTGCCAGCAGCCGTCTTGAGACAGGGGGCAATTCACCCCTCCACTTT
TRBD1,-,TRBV29-1,TRBJ1-1,CSAWTGNTEAFF,TGCAGCGCATGGACAGGGAACACTGAAGCTTTCTTT
-,once,TRBV15,TRBJ1-1,CATSRGHGENTEAFF,TGTGCCACCAGCAGAGGTCACGGGGAGAACACTGAAGCTTTCTTT
-,-,TRBV5-6,TRBJ1-2,CASSLSSGRGYTF,TGTGCCAGCAGCTTGTCGTCAGGAAGGGGCTACACCTTC
TRBD2,-,TRBV6-2/TRBV6-3,TRBJ2-1,CASSPRTSGGARGSNEQFF,TGTGCCAGCAGCCCTCGGACTAGCGGGGGGGCAAGGGGTTCCAATGAGCAGTTCTTC
TRBD1,-,TRBV5-1,TRBJ1-2,CASSSRDSYGYTF,TGCGCCAGCAGCTCCCGGGACAGCTATGGCTACACCTTC
-,-,TRBV7-2,TRBJ1-1,CASSLARGTEAFF,TGTGCCAGCAGCTTAGCGCGGGGCACTGAAGCTTTCTTT
-,once,TRBV28,TRBJ2-5,CACRGSQETQYF,TGTGCCTGCAGGGGCTCCCAAGAGACCCAGTACTTC
-,-,TRBV7-2,TRBJ1-3,CASSTTGGPGNTIYF,TGTGCCAGCAGCACAACCGGGGGGCCTGGAAACACCATATATTTT
TRBD1,-,TRBV7-2,TRBJ2-7,CASSPRDRGRGQYF,TGTGCCAGCAGCCCCCGGGACAGGGGGAGGGGGCAGTACTTC
TRBD1,-,TRBV5-1,TRBJ2-1,CASSYSGTGHYNEQFF,TGCGCCAGCAGCTACTCCGGGACAGGGCACTACAATGAGCAGTTCTTC
TRBD1,-,TRBV20-1,TRBJ1-5,CSASGQGQQPQHF,TGCAGTGCTAGTGGACAGGGTCAACAGCCCCAGCATTTT
TRBD1,-,TRBV27,TRBJ2-5,CASSSSGWDRVTGTQYF,TGTGCCAGCAGTTCATCGGGTTGGGACAGGGTAACCGGGACCCAGTACTTC
-,-,TRBV5-1,TRBJ1-6,CASSAASYNSPLHF,TGCGCCAGCAGCGCCGCTAGTTATAATTCACCCCTCCACTTT
-,-,TRBV11-2,TRBJ2-5,CASSLDGAEQYQETQYF,TGTGCCAGCAGCTTAGATGGGGCTGAACAGTACCAAGAGACCCAGTACTTC
-,-,TRBV23-1,TRBJ1-3,CASSQSLSGDSGNTIYF,TGCGCCAGCAGTCAATCTCTTTCGGGAGACTCTGGAAACACCATATATTTT
-,-,TRBV5-1,TRBJ2-7,CASSSLGRTAEQYF,TGCGCCAGCAGCTCGTTGGGACGGACAGCCGAGCAGTACTTC
-,-,TRBV2,TRBJ2-5,CASSEIETQYF,TGTGCCAGCTCCGAGATAGAGACCCAGTACTTC
-,-,TRBV7-2,TRBJ2-7,CASSLASGSYEQYF,TGTGCCAGCAGCTTAGCTTCAGGGTCCTACGAGCAGTACTTC
-,-,TRBV28,TRBJ2-5,CATSRGNQETQYF,TGTGCCACCTCCAGGGGTAACCAAGAGACCCAGTACTTC
TRBD2,-,TRBV3-1/TRBV3-2,TRBJ2-5,CASSPAGGGPPETQYF,TGTGCCAGCAGCCCCGCGGGAGGGGGGCCGCCAGAGACCCAGTACTTC
-,-,TRBV4-2,TRBJ1-2,CASSQEETHPAYGYTF,TGTGCCAGCAGCCAAGAAGAGACACATCCTGCTTATGGCTACACCTTC
-,-,TRBV10-3,TRBJ2-2,CAISDSPDRNTGELFF,TGTGCCATCAGTGACTCACCCGACAGGAACACCGGGGAGCTGTTTTTT
-,-,TRBV4-1,TRBJ1-6,CASSLARTDSPLHF,TGCGCCAGCAGCCTCGCAAGGACAGATTCACCCCTCCACTTT
TRBD1,-,TRBV28,TRBJ2-7,CASTYRGSPYEQYF,TGTGCCAGCACCTACAGGGGGTCCCCCTACGAGCAGTACTTC
TRBD1,-,TRBV19,TRBJ1-1,CASSIARTGRGSEAFF,TGTGCCAGTAGTATAGCAAGGACAGGGCGCGGCTCTGAAGCTTTCTTT
-,few,TRBV28,TRBJ1-5,CASRSTPEGREGPQHF,TGTGCCAGCAGATCCACCCCGGAAGGGAGGGAGGGGCCCCAGCATTTT
-,once,TRBV6-1,TRBJ1-6,CASSEFENSPLHF,TGTGCCAGCAGTGAATTCGAGAATTCACCCCTCCACTTT
-,-,TRBV7-9,TRBJ2-1,CASSLARHNEQFF,TGTGCCAGCAGTCTAGCGAGACACAATGAGCAGTTCTTC
-,-,TRBV3-1/TRBV3-2,TRBJ2-7,CASSQRYSDEQYF,TGTGCCAGCAGCCAACGGTACTCGGACGAGCAGTACTTC
-,few,TRBV21-1,TRBJ1-5,CASSSTERGNVQPQHF,TGTGCCAGCAGCTCGACGGAGAGGGGGAACGTTCAGCCCCAGCATTTT
-,-,TRBV19,TRBJ1-4,CASSEQPGTGKLFF,TGTGCCAGTAGTGAACAACCGGGAACTGGAAAACTGTTTTTT
-,few,TRBV19,TRBJ1-6,CASSISASSPLHF,TGTGCCAGTAGTATCTCCGCCAGTTCACCCCTCCACTTT
TRBD1,-,TRBV19,TRBJ1-5,CASRSTGTGGYQPQHF,TGTGCCAGTAGGTCGACCGGGACAGGGGGCTATCAGCCCCAGCATTTT
-,few,TRBV30,TRBJ2-7,CAWSVIWGGGLDEQYF,TGTGCCTGGAGTGTTATTTGGGGAGGAGGGTTAGACGAGCAGTACTTC